The 10 T cell receptor beta chains presented below share a single source sample, sequenced in a study of blood T cell repertoires in COVID-19. Using immunoSEQ multiplex PCR, the repertoire was profiled, and TCRdb retains in-frame clones only, with some absent. The top ten hold around 3.7% of the sample, which has roughly 130,000 clones, 90% seen once. The sequenced sample consisted of peripheral blood. Receptors were obtained from a man in his fifties or sixties with active COVID-19.

The J gene is TRBJ2-3, the V gene TRBV2, with TRBD2 identical over 8 bases. The CDR3 has 16 amino acids. V lost 1 base and J lost 3; bases outside the gene matches: 6. Germline V gene lookup returns CDR1 SNHLY and CDR2 FYNNEI. The DNA of the CDR3 is TGTGCCAGCAGTGAAGAAGGGACTAGTGGTACAGATACGCAGTATTTT. Its translation is CASSEEGTSGTDTQYF.

The chain carries TRBV6-5 and TRBJ1-6, with a possible D match to TRBD1 (5 bases). V shed 5 bases and J shed 14 bases, with 13 bases lying between them. CDR1 MNHEY and CDR2 SVGAGI come from the germline V gene. The CDR3 runs to 12 residues. In DNA, the CDR3 is TGTGCCAGCAGTCCCCCGGGAGGGGCCCTCCACTTT. Its translation is CASSPPGGALHF.

The rearrangement joins TRBV5-1 to TRBJ1-4, with D maybe TRBD1 (6 bases). The V and J ends lost 1 base and 3 bases respectively, with 7 bases between them. CDR1 and CDR2 from the germline V gene are SGHRS and YFSETQ. The CDR3 loop spans 14 amino acids. In DNA form, the CDR3 reads TGCGCCAGCAGCTTGACAGGGTCTAATGAAAAACTGTTTTTT. Translation gives CASSLTGSNEKLFF.

This clone was found a few times. V is TRBV7-2 and J is TRBJ2-6, with a possible D match to TRBD1 (6 bases). Germline V gene lookup returns CDR1 SGHTA and CDR2 FQGNSA. CDR3 length equals 15 residues. Deletions cut 6 bases from V and 0 bases from J, with 9 bases between. The CDR3 loop is CASSYRASGANVLTF. The DNA of the CDR3 is TGTGCCAGCAGTTACAGGGCCTCTGGGGCCAACGTCCTGACTTTC.

This clone was seen a single time. The chain is built from TRBV7-9 and TRBJ2-7, with D perhaps TRBD2 (6 bases). V was shortened by 1 base and J by 3 bases, with 19 bases between the two germline ends. CDR1 and CDR2 from the germline V gene are SEHNR and FQNEAQ (reference sequence). CDR3 length: 17 amino acids. Here the CDR3 reads CASSLVGERREIYEQYF. The CDR3 nucleotides are TGTGCCAGCAGCTTAGTAGGCGAGCGGCGGGAAATCTACGAGCAGTACTTC.

The genes are TRBV7-2 and TRBJ2-4; TRBD1 aligns across 10 bases. The J segment lost 8 bases and the V segment lost 1 base, leaving 8 bases of the junction unmatched. Germline CDR1 is SGHTA and CDR2 is FQGNSA. The CDR3 covers 16 residues. CDR3 amino acids: CASSLGPRDRGDIQYF. CDR3 sequence (DNA): TGTGCCAGCAGCTTAGGCCCCCGGGACAGGGGCGACATTCAGTACTTC.

This CDR3 is CASSESETNFNYGYTF. DNA of the CDR3: TGTGCCAGCAGCGAGAGTGAGACAAACTTTAACTATGGCTACACCTTC. V is TRBV9 and J is TRBJ1-2; D is undetermined. Germline V gene sequence: CDR1 SGDLS, CDR2 YYNGEE. This CDR3 region has 16 residues. The V end lost 3 bases, the J end lost 1 base, and 16 bases lay between the germline ends.

The chain links TRBV7-6 to TRBJ2-7, with D perhaps matching TRBD2 (5 bases). Germline V gene sequence: CDR1 SGHVS, CDR2 FNYEAQ. The CDR3 covers 15 residues. The V gene lost 1 base and the J gene lost 6 bases, with 16 bases spanning the gap. CDR3 nucleotides: TGTGCCAGCAGCTTAGGGGCACTAGGTGCTGGCGAGCAGTACGTC. Amino acid sequence: CASSLGALGAGEQYV.

The chain couples TRBV29-1 to TRBJ1-1, with 10 bases fitting TRBD1. Germline CDR1 SQVTM, CDR2 ANQGSEA. This CDR3 has 12 residues. With V trimmed by 7 bases and J by 6 bases, 5 bases remained unmatched. CDR3 region: CSGRDRGPEAFF. The CDR3 bases are TGCAGCGGTAGGGACAGGGGTCCTGAAGCTTTCTTT. Using reference TRBV29-1 and TRBJ1-1 for the parts outside the CDR3, the full variable domain is SAVISQKPSRDICQRGTSLTIQCQVDSQVTMMFWYRQQPGQSLTLIATANQGSEATYESGFVIDKFPISRPNLTFSTLTVSNMSPEDSSIYLCSGRDRGPEAFFGQGTRLTVV.

In its sample, this clone was seen a few times. The V gene is TRBV5-1, the J gene TRBJ2-1; TRBD2 matches 11 bases. Germline V lookup: CDR1 SGHRS, CDR2 YFSETQ. Trimming cost V 0 bases and J 9 bases; bases outside gene matches: 8. CDR3 length equals 16 residues. Here the CDR3 DNA reads TGCGCCAGCAGCTTGGGTACTAGCGGGAGTCGTCGTGAGCAGTTCTTC. Protein sequence: CASSLGTSGSRREQFF.